The next 21 T cell receptor beta chains were all read from a single sample in a study of T cell responses to AZD1222 COVID-19 vaccine. The assay was immunoSEQ multiplex PCR, and TCRdb's table has in-frame clones only and misses some. This sample has roughly 99,000 clones, with over 80% found just once. Here the sequenced sample was peripheral blood, taken 28 days after the second AZD1222 dose. These TCRs come from an adult who received the AZD1222 COVID-19 vaccine.

As DNA, the CDR3 is TGTGCCAGCTCACCACTGGGCTTGCCGGGGGCTAATGAAAAACTGTTTTTT. It specifies CASSPLGLPGANEKLFF. The chain has TRBV18 and TRBJ1-4; D perhaps matches TRBD1 (5 bases). This CDR3 contains 17 residues. V was cut by 1 base and J by 3 bases, with 15 bases left in between. Germline V gene sequence: CDR1 KGHSH, CDR2 LQKENI.

The gene calls are TRBV6-5 and TRBJ1-2; D unresolved. V shed 4 bases and J shed 2 bases, with 14 bases lying between them. CDR1 MNHEY and CDR2 SVGAGI come from the germline V gene. The CDR3 covers 15 residues. The CDR3 loop is CASSSGTAANYGYTF. The CDR3 DNA follows: TGTGCCAGCAGTTCTGGAACAGCAGCGAACTATGGCTACACCTTC.

The chain has TRBV2 and TRBJ1-6; tentatively, D is TRBD1 (5 bases). There are 13 residues in the CDR3. Germline V gene sequence: CDR1 SNHLY, CDR2 FYNNEI. Between the trimmed V and J ends, which lost 6 bases and 10 bases, there was a span of 13 bases. CDR3 in DNA: TGTGCCAGCAGGCCCAGGGAAGGGTCACCCCTCCACTTT. Its translation: CASRPREGSPLHF.

The V and J genes are TRBV5-6 and TRBJ2-5; the match to TRBD1 covers 7 bases. CDR3 size: 14 residues. Per germline, CDR1 SGHDT and CDR2 YYEEEE. Losses at the gene ends were 0 bases for V and 4 bases for J; bases not matched to a gene: 3. This CDR3 reads CASSLGQGVETQYF. The CDR3 nucleotides are TGTGCCAGCAGCTTGGGGCAGGGGGTAGAGACCCAGTACTTC.

The V and J genes are TRBV6-5 and TRBJ1-1, with D maybe TRBD1 (6 bases). This CDR3 comprises 14 residues. CDR1 and CDR2 (germline): MNHEY, SVGAGI. V lost 6 bases and J lost 7, with 18 bases in between. The CDR3 DNA reads TGTGCCAGCAGCCCCTGGCAGGGGCAGGATGAAGCTTTCTTT. Amino acids: CASSPWQGQDEAFF.

The chain joins TRBV5-5 to TRBJ2-3; 7 bases agree with TRBD1. CDR1 SGHKS and CDR2 YYEKEE come from the germline V gene (reference sequence). This CDR3 region has 16 residues. Trimming cost V 4 bases and J 0 bases; bases outside gene matches: 8. CDR3 sequence: CASSIGQAPSTDTQYF. Written as DNA, the CDR3 is TGTGCCAGCAGCATCGGACAGGCCCCTAGCACAGATACGCAGTATTTT.

In the case of this clone: Its ends do not fully match the called genes, so a read error is possible. The chain combines TRBV4-1 with TRBJ2-1, with unresolved D. This CDR3 region has 12 residues. The V gene's germline CDR1 is MGHRA and CDR2 YSYEKL. The CDR3, as DNA: TGCGCCACCAGCGACCGGTACAATGAGCAGTTCTTC. This translates into CATSDRYNEQFF.

This chain uses TRBV6-1 with TRBJ1-2; 9 nucleotides align to TRBD1. CDR1 is MNHNS, CDR2 SASEGT, per germline. The CDR3 runs 15 residues. V gave up 2 bases and J gave up 6 bases; unmatched junction bases: 7. Here the CDR3 DNA reads TGTGCCAGCAGTGAAAGGGGACAGGGAAGAGATGGCTACACCTTC. Translation: CASSERGQGRDGYTF.

The chain has TRBV5-6 and TRBJ1-2; the D gene is possibly TRBD1 (5 bases). V was trimmed by 0 bases and J by 5 bases, leaving 20 bases between them. Germline assignment: CDR1 SGHDT and CDR2 YYEEEE. The CDR3 runs 17 residues. The CDR3 region has the DNA TGTGCCAGCAGCTTGGGAGACGGGACCTCAACCATTTATGGCTACACCTTC. Amino acids: CASSLGDGTSTIYGYTF. Together with reference TRBV5-6 and TRBJ1-2, the CDR3 gives the full variable domain: DAGVTQSPTHLIKTRGQQVTLRCSPKSGHDTVSWYQQALGQGPQFIFQYYEEEERQRGNFPDRFSGHQFPNYSSELNVNALLLGDSALYLCASSLGDGTSTIYGYTFGSGTRLTVV.

CDR3: CATSLTARTEKLFF. In nucleotides, the CDR3 is TGTGCCACCAGTCTCACAGCCCGTACTGAAAAACTGTTTTTT. This chain uses TRBV24-1 with TRBJ1-4; D is unclear. Germline V gene data show CDR1 as KGHDR and CDR2 as SFDVKD. The V and J ends lost 6 bases and 7 bases respectively, with 14 bases between them. CDR3 length: 14 residues.

This sequence joins TRBV11-3 and TRBJ2-2, with TRBD1 as a possible D gene (5 bases). V was trimmed by 5 bases and J by 6 bases, leaving 16 bases between them. The CDR3 runs to 15 residues. Germline V gene lookup returns CDR1 SGHNT and CDR2 YENEEA. The CDR3 spells CASSLTYQGSGELFF. In nucleotides, the CDR3 is TGTGCCAGCAGCCTAACATACCAGGGTTCCGGGGAGCTGTTTTTT.

The chain uses TRBV4-1 and TRBJ1-3, with 12 nucleotides matching TRBD1. CDR1 MGHRA and CDR2 YSYEKL come from the germline V gene. This CDR3 contains 16 residues. J was trimmed by 4 bases and V by 5 bases; bases with no gene match: 6. For the CDR3, the DNA is TGCGCCAGCAGCAAGGGACAGGGGGCTCAAGGAAACACCATATATTTT. Amino acids: CASSKGQGAQGNTIYF.

The V and J genes are TRBV13 and TRBJ1-3; a weak D match, TRBD1 (5 bases). CDR3 length: 15 amino acids. Germline CDR1 is PRHDT and CDR2 is FYEKMQ (reference sequence). Trimming shortened V by 5 bases and J by 4 bases, and 15 bases separated the two germline ends. CDR3 region: CASSNKKGLGNTIYF. The DNA of the CDR3 is TGTGCCAGCAGCAATAAAAAGGGGCTGGGAAACACCATATATTTT. Filled out from reference TRBV13 and TRBJ1-3, the complete variable domain reads AAGVIQSPRHLIKEKRETATLKCYPIPRHDTVYWYQQGPGQDPQFLISFYEKMQSDKGSIPDRFSAQQFSDYHSELNMSSLELGDSALYFCASSNKKGLGNTIYFGEGSWLTVV.

This clone has more than one count but fewer than ten. V usage is TRBV6-5 and J usage is TRBJ1-1; TRBD1 is a possible D gene (6 bases). Between the trimmed V and J ends, which lost 0 bases and 1 base, there was a span of 9 bases. Per the germline V gene, CDR1 is MNHEY and CDR2 is SVGAGI. The CDR3 runs to 15 residues. The CDR3 nucleotides are TGTGCCAGCAGTTACTCGGACAGAGCGAACACTGAAGCTTTCTTT. Encoded protein: CASSYSDRANTEAFF.

As DNA, the CDR3 is TGCGCCAGCAGCTTGGGAGGCCTTGGGGAGAACGGCTACACCTTC. This translates into CASSLGGLGENGYTF. The chain is built from TRBV5-1 and TRBJ1-2, with D unresolved. The CDR3 spans 15 residues. Trimming took off 0 bases at V and 8 bases at J, with 17 bases between the two ends. Looked up from germline, CDR1 is SGHRS and CDR2 is YFSETQ.

This clone has a single count. The chain employs TRBV25-1 and TRBJ1-2, with 9 bases that match TRBD1. This CDR3 has 17 residues. The germline V gene encodes CDR1 MGHDK and CDR2 SYGVNS. J was trimmed by 2 bases and V by 9 bases; bases with no gene match: 16. Here the CDR3 DNA reads TGTGCCAGTTTTCCACGGGACAGGGACCACCCAAACTATGGCTACACCTTC. Protein product: CASFPRDRDHPNYGYTF.

The chain recombines TRBV7-9 with TRBJ2-2, with 10 bases aligning to TRBD2. The CDR3 is 15 amino acids. Trimming took 5 bases from V and 5 from J; bases not matched to a gene: 5. Germline CDR1 and CDR2: SEHNR and FQNEAQ (reference sequence). CDR3 in DNA: TGTGCCAGCAGCCCTAGCGGGAGCCAGACCGGGGAGCTGTTTTTT. Translating it yields CASSPSGSQTGELFF.

CDR3 sequence: CATSDPRTGTSEKLFF. The CDR3, as DNA: TGTGCCACCAGTGACCCAAGGACAGGAACCTCTGAAAAACTGTTTTTT. The chain uses TRBV24-1 and TRBJ1-4; 7 nucleotides match TRBD1. Germline CDR1 and CDR2: KGHDR and SFDVKD. V trimming: 4 bases; J trimming: 7 bases; junction bases outside the gene matches: 11. The CDR3 totals 16 residues.

This sequence joins TRBV6-4 and TRBJ2-1, with D possibly matching TRBD2 (5 bases). Germline CDR1 reads MRHNA; CDR2 reads SNTAGT. The CDR3 is made up of 13 amino acids. Trimming took 4 bases from V and 3 from J, leaving 7 bases between them. CDR3 nucleotides: TGTGCCAGCAGTGGAGGGAACTACAATGAGCAGTTCTTC. Encoded protein: CASSGGNYNEQFF.

The V and J genes are TRBV10-3 and TRBJ2-3; no reliable D call. With 3 bases removed from V and 4 bases from J, the gap between germline ends came to 5 bases. Germline V gives CDR1 ENHRY, CDR2 SYGVKD. The CDR3 runs to 12 residues. The DNA of the CDR3 is TGTGCCATCAGTGATTTGGCAGATACGCAGTATTTT. As protein: CAISDLADTQYF.

The chain couples TRBV11-3 to TRBJ2-2; D unclear. The CDR3 contains 13 residues. The V gene's germline CDR1 is SGHNT and CDR2 YENEEA. Between the trimmed V and J ends, which lost 5 bases and 6 bases, there was a span of 10 bases. This chain's CDR3 is CASSVGFAGELFF. CDR3 DNA sequence: TGTGCCAGCAGCGTGGGCTTTGCCGGGGAGCTGTTTTTT.